Reported below is one T cell receptor (beta chain). V was shortened by 7 bases and J by 0 bases, with 10 bases between the two germline ends. The CDR3 is made up of 13 amino acids. Germline CDR1 reads GTSNPN; CDR2 reads SVGIG (reference sequence). The data were obtained in a study of T cell responses to AZD1222 COVID-19 vaccine. Pooled in the analysis were second doses at about 4 or about 12 weeks. Generated by immunoSEQ multiplex PCR, the TCRdb table keeps only in-frame clones and is missing some. The table has fewer than 150,000 clones, around 90% seen once. This receptor was taken from an adult who received the AZD1222 COVID-19 vaccine. This material consisted of peripheral blood, taken 28 days after the second AZD1222 dose. This chain uses TRBV30 with TRBJ1-3, with TRBD1 as a possible D gene (5 bases). CDR3 loop: CASRVYSGNTIYF. CDR3 nucleotides: TGTGCCTCCAGGGTGTACTCTGGAAACACCATATATTTT.